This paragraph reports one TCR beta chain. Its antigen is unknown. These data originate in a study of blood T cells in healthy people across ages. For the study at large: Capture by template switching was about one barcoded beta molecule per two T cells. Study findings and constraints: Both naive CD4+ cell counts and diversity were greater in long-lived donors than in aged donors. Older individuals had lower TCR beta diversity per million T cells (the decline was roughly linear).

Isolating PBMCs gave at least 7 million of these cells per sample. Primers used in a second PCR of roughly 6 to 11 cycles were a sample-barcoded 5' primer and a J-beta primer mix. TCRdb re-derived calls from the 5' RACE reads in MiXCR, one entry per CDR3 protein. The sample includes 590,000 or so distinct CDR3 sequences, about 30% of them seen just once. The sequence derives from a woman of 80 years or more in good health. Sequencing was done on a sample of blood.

The CDR3 sequence is CASRLRDRAYNEQFF. The CDR3 DNA follows: TGTGCCAGCAGGCTTCGGGACAGGGCCTACAATGAGCAGTTCTTC. This chain connects TRBV28 to TRBJ2-1, with 9 bases lining up with TRBD1. Losses at the gene ends were 6 bases for V and 2 bases for J; bases not matched to a gene: 5. CDR1 MDHEN and CDR2 SYDVKM come from the germline V gene. The CDR3 length is 15 residues.